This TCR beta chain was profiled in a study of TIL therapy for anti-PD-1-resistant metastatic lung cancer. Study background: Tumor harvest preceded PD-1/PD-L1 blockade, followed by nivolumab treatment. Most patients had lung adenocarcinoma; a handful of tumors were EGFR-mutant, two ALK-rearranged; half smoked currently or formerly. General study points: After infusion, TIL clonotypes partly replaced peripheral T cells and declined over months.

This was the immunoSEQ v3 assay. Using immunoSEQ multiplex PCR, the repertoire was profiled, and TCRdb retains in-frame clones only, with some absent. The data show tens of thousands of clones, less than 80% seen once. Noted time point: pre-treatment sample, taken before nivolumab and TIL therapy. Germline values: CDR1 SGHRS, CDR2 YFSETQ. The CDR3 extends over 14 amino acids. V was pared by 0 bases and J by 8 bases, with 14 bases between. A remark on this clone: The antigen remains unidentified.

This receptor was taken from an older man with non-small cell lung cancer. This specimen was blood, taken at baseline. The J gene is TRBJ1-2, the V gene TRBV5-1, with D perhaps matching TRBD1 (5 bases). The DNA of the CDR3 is TGCGCCAGCAGCTTGGCAGACACTAGGGACGGCTACACCTTC. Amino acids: CASSLADTRDGYTF. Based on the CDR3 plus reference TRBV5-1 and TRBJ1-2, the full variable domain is KAGVTQTPRYLIKTRGQQVTLSCSPISGHRSVSWYQQTPGQGLQFLFEYFSETQRNKGNFPGRFSGRQFSNSRSEMNVSTLELGDSALYLCASSLADTRDGYTFGSGTRLTVV.